The clone carrying this T cell receptor (beta chain) was found many times. Template material for amplifying TCR beta CDR3 regions consisted of RNA transcripts. The TCR CDR3 was amplified in a first-round RT-PCR using the HTBI primer set. In TCRdb, the multiplex PCR reads were re-called with MiXCR into one record per CDR3 protein. The sample yields nearly 110,000 distinct CDR3 sequences, 15% to 20% seen once. The CDR3 totals 15 residues. Deletions cut 6 bases from V and 0 bases from J, with 9 bases between. This sample is part of a study of T cells in Graves' hyperthyroidism and ophthalmopathy. The chain uses TRBV12-3 or TRBV12-4 and TRBJ2-6; no reliable D call. Material: blood. This receptor was obtained from a woman aged 45-65 years with Graves' hyperthyroidism. The CDR3 coding sequence is TGTGCCAGCAGCCAGAGGAGCTCTGGGGCCAACGTCCTGACTTTC. It is translated as CASSQRSSGANVLTF.